This TCR beta chain was sequenced in a study of T-cell reconstitution after alpha-beta-depleted transplantation in children. General observations from the study: One year after transplant, T-cell counts and diversity came mostly from newly produced T cells.

This clonotype came up once. Antigen unknown. Construction of the TCRbeta library involved unique molecular identifiers. TCRdb re-derived calls from the PCR reads in MiXCR, one entry per CDR3 protein. The table lists about a million distinct CDR3 sequences, around 30% of them singletons. This TCR came from a boy younger than two who had a stem cell transplant for SCID, so the T cells may come from the graft donor. The sample consisted of PBMCs, mostly from graft donor cells, taken 360 days after TCRalphabeta/CD19-depleted stem cell transplant.

In DNA form, the CDR3 reads TGCAGTGGGGAGGCCGAAGAGACCCAGTACTTC. It yields the protein CSGEAEETQYF. The V call is TRBV20-1, the J call TRBJ2-5; a possible D gene is TRBD2 (6 bases). The CDR3 length is 11 residues. V gave up 7 bases and J gave up 3 bases, with 9 bases separating them. Germline CDR1 and CDR2: DFQATT and SNEGSKA (reference sequence).